The T cell receptor (beta chain) under discussion was sequenced for a study of early T cells in non-severe SARS-CoV-2 infection. Overall study results and limits: Matching against VDJdb likely underestimated virus-specific expansions, favoring anti-spike CD8.

This clonotype has a handful of counts. No antigen is known for it. A single record per CDR3 protein comes from TCRdb applying MiXCR to the 5' RACE reads. The table includes 55,000 to 70,000 distinct CDR3 sequences, around 12% detected once. The clonotype was recovered from an adult who was a healthcare worker with PCR-confirmed SARS-CoV-2 infection or an uninfected control (not recorded which). The donor label of this sample is uncertain. The sequencing used whole blood, collected at baseline.

Written as DNA, the CDR3 is TGTGCCAGCAGCCCTCCTCTTCGGTGGGTAGGGGGCAATCAGCCCCAGCATTTT. Encoded protein: CASSPPLRWVGGNQPQHF. This chain uses TRBV2 with TRBJ1-5, with D perhaps matching TRBD1 (5 bases). The V and J ends lost 6 bases and 2 bases respectively, with 23 bases between them. CDR1 is SNHLY and CDR2 is FYNNEI in the germline V gene. The CDR3 loop spans 18 amino acids.